These 29 T cell receptor beta chains were sequenced from one sample in a study of T cell responses to AZD1222 COVID-19 vaccine. TCRdb's table, derived via immunoSEQ multiplex PCR, lists solely in-frame clones and lacks some. Among 86,000 or so clones listed, roughly nine tenths were seen once. The starting material was peripheral blood, obtained on day 0 of AZD1222 vaccination. Receptor source: an adult in good health.

The chain links TRBV10-2 to TRBJ2-7, with unresolved D. CDR3 length: 17 amino acids. Germline-derived CDR1 and CDR2 are WSHSY and SAAADI. V lost 4 bases, J lost 0 bases, and 19 bases lay in between. The CDR3 coding sequence is TGCGCCAGCAGTGCAGTTAAGTGGATTAATAGCTCCTACGAGCAGTACTTC. Encoded protein: CASSAVKWINSSYEQYF.

This chain joins TRBV9 and TRBJ1-1; D is unresolved. With 4 bases removed from V and 1 base from J, the gap between germline ends came to 17 bases. Germline V gives CDR1 SGDLS, CDR2 YYNGEE. This CDR3 contains 16 residues. CDR3 amino acids: CASSLRPTPENTEAFF. The CDR3 DNA reads TGTGCCAGCAGCCTGCGCCCGACACCAGAGAACACTGAAGCTTTCTTT.

The chain employs TRBV7-9 and TRBJ1-2; no reliable D call. Germline V gene data show CDR1 as SEHNR and CDR2 as FQNEAQ (reference sequence). V was pared by 0 bases and J by 3 bases, with 17 bases between. CDR3 size: 17 residues. CDR3 in DNA: TGTGCCAGCAGCTTAGCGCCCTCATCCGGGGTACACTATGGCTACACCTTC. It specifies CASSLAPSSGVHYGYTF. Full variable domain (remainder filled in from reference TRBV7-9 and TRBJ1-2): DTGVSQNPRHKITKRGQNVTFRCDPISEHNRLYWYRQTLGQGPEFLTYFQNEAQLEKSRLLSDRFSAERPKGSFSTLEIQRTEQGDSAMYLCASSLAPSSGVHYGYTFGSGTRLTVV.

This clone showed up just once. V is TRBV15 and J is TRBJ2-3; 8 positions agree with TRBD2. This CDR3 has 15 residues. Trimming at V came to 4 bases and at J to 5 bases, leaving 8 bases not matched to a gene. Germline V CDR1 and CDR2: LNHNV, YYDKDF (reference sequence). The CDR3 region has the DNA TGTGCCACCAGCACCTCCCGGGGGGGGATAGATACGCAGTATTTT. It is translated as CATSTSRGGIDTQYF.

The chain couples TRBV7-9 to TRBJ2-2, with TRBD2 matching over 10 bases. Trimming took 4 bases from V and 2 from J; bases not matched to a gene: 4. The CDR3 loop spans 16 amino acids. The germline V gene has CDR1 SEHNR and CDR2 FQNEAQ (reference sequence). The CDR3 loop reads CASSSSGRLNTGELFF. In DNA form, the CDR3 reads TGTGCCAGCAGCTCTAGCGGGAGACTTAACACCGGGGAGCTGTTTTTT.

This chain connects TRBV7-2 to TRBJ2-3; 10 nucleotides match TRBD2. Trimming took 1 base from V and 3 from J; bases not matched to a gene: 4. The CDR3 has 16 residues. Germline lookup yields CDR1 SGHTA and CDR2 FQGNSA. CDR3 protein: CASSLGAAGGTDTQYF. The CDR3 nucleotides are TGTGCCAGCAGCTTAGGAGCAGCGGGGGGGACAGATACGCAGTATTTT.

This clone came up once. The chain recombines TRBV9 with TRBJ2-1; 7 positions agree with TRBD2. The CDR3 covers 15 residues. V lost 4 bases, J lost 2 bases, and 6 bases stayed unmatched. CDR1 and CDR2 (germline): SGDLS, YYNGEE. The DNA for the CDR3 is TGTGCCAGCAGCATCCTAGCGGAACCCTACAATGAGCAGTTCTTC. It specifies CASSILAEPYNEQFF.

The chain employs TRBV7-2 and TRBJ2-7; no firm D call. Germline V gives CDR1 SGHTA, CDR2 FQGNSA. CDR3 length: 11 amino acids. V was cut by 5 bases and J by 2 bases, with 4 bases left in between. CDR3 DNA sequence: TGTGCCAGCAGCCCCGCCTACGAGCAGTACTTC. The encoded protein is CASSPAYEQYF. Complete variable domain (other parts from reference TRBV7-2 and TRBJ2-7): GAGVSQSPSNKVTEKGKDVELRCDPISGHTALYWYRQSLGQGLEFLIYFQGNSAPDKSGLPSDRFSAERTGGSVSTLTIQRTQQEDSAVYLCASSPAYEQYFGPGTRLTVT.

This clone has just one count. The chain joins TRBV10-3 to TRBJ2-5; a weak D match, TRBD1 (5 bases). The ends were cut back, 4 bases at V and 2 bases at J, with 8 bases in the middle. CDR3 length: 13 residues. Per germline, CDR1 ENHRY and CDR2 SYGVKD. CDR3 DNA sequence: TGTGCCATCAGTGGGACACTACAAGAGACCCAGTACTTC. This codes for CAISGTLQETQYF.

V is TRBV7-9 and J is TRBJ2-7, with D unclear. V lost 3 bases, J lost 2 bases, and 11 bases lay in between. The CDR3 loop spans 14 amino acids. Germline-derived CDR1 and CDR2 are SEHNR and FQNEAQ (reference sequence). The CDR3 spells CASSLSSTPYEQYF. CDR3 DNA: TGTGCCAGCAGCTTGAGCTCAACCCCCTACGAGCAGTACTTC.

The chain carries TRBV5-1 and TRBJ1-1; no definite D call. The CDR3 loop spans 15 amino acids. Per the germline V gene, CDR1 is SGHRS and CDR2 is YFSETQ. With 1 base removed from V and 1 base from J, the gap between germline ends came to 11 bases. The CDR3 loop is CASSLSAAQNTEAFF. The CDR3 nucleotides read TGCGCCAGCAGCTTGTCGGCGGCTCAGAACACTGAAGCTTTCTTT.

The chain employs TRBV19 and TRBJ2-2; the D gene is possibly TRBD2 (6 bases). V was clipped by 6 bases and J by 5 bases, with 13 bases between them. Germline assignment: CDR1 LNHDA and CDR2 SQIVND (reference sequence). CDR3 length equals 14 residues. DNA of the CDR3: TGTGCCAGTAGCCCCTCGGGGAGGACCGGGGAGCTGTTTTTT. Protein sequence: CASSPSGRTGELFF.

This chain connects TRBV18 to TRBJ2-1, with D unclear. Germline CDR1 KGHSH, CDR2 LQKENI. The CDR3 has 13 residues. Deletions cut 6 bases from V and 3 bases from J, with 9 bases between. CDR3 sequence reads: CASSDGNYNEQFF. The CDR3, as DNA: TGTGCCAGCTCCGACGGCAACTACAATGAGCAGTTCTTC. Full variable domain (rest looked up from reference TRBV18 and TRBJ2-1): NAGVMQNPRHLVRRRGQEARLRCSPMKGHSHVYWYRQLPEEGLKFMVYLQKENIIDESGMPKERFSAEFPKEGPSILRIQQVVRGDSAAYFCASSDGNYNEQFFGPGTRLTVL.

This sequence joins TRBV24-1 and TRBJ1-5; 8 nucleotides match TRBD1. This CDR3 has 14 residues. Germline trimming cut 6 bases from V and 4 bases from J; bases unmatched to any gene: 4. Germline lookup yields CDR1 KGHDR and CDR2 SFDVKD. CDR3 residues: CATSPTGVNQPQHF. Here the CDR3 DNA reads TGTGCCACCAGTCCGACAGGGGTGAATCAGCCCCAGCATTTT.

The chain joins TRBV27 to TRBJ2-1; D ambiguous. Germline V gene lookup returns CDR1 MNHEY and CDR2 SMNVEV (reference sequence). The CDR3 covers 17 residues. V was pared by 5 bases and J by 1 base, with 18 bases between. CDR3 in amino acids: CASSAEGWYRSYNEQFF. The CDR3 DNA sequence: TGTGCCAGCAGTGCGGAAGGGTGGTACAGATCCTACAATGAGCAGTTCTTC.

This clone came up a few times. The rearrangement joins TRBV9 to TRBJ2-1; no clear D gene. Germline V gene lookup returns CDR1 SGDLS and CDR2 YYNGEE. V lost 5 bases and J lost 5, with 14 bases in between. CDR3 length: 14 amino acids. CDR3: CASSFADGNNEQFF. The CDR3 DNA reads as TGTGCCAGCAGTTTCGCCGACGGTAACAATGAGCAGTTCTTC.

The chain employs TRBV5-4 and TRBJ2-7; maybe TRBD1 (5 bases). Per germline, CDR1 SGHNT and CDR2 YYREEE (reference sequence). V lost 2 bases and J 2 bases, leaving 14 bases between the germline ends. The CDR3 sequence is 15 residues long. CDR3 sequence: CASSFPGLTTYEQYF. As DNA, the CDR3 is TGTGCCAGCAGCTTCCCAGGGCTGACCACCTACGAGCAGTACTTC. Variable domain in full (rest from reference TRBV5-4 and TRBJ2-7): ETGVTQSPTHLIKTRGQQVTLRCSSQSGHNTVSWYQQALGQGPQFIFQYYREEENGRGNFPPRFSGLQFPNYSSELNVNALELDDSALYLCASSFPGLTTYEQYFGPGTRLTVT.

The chain carries TRBV7-9 and TRBJ1-2; D ambiguous. V was clipped by 1 base and J by 8 bases, with 8 bases between them. The CDR3 has 12 residues. The germline gives CDR1 SEHNR, CDR2 FQNEAQ (reference sequence). CDR3 region: CASSLDDRGYTF. CDR3 DNA: TGTGCCAGCAGCTTAGATGACCGAGGCTACACCTTC. The variable domain in full, completed from reference TRBV7-9 and TRBJ1-2, reads DTGVSQNPRHKITKRGQNVTFRCDPISEHNRLYWYRQTLGQGPEFLTYFQNEAQLEKSRLLSDRFSAERPKGSFSTLEIQRTEQGDSAMYLCASSLDDRGYTFGSGTRLTVV.

The V call is TRBV15, the J call TRBJ1-1, with D uncertain. Trimming stripped 0 bases from V and 1 base from J, with 6 bases between. CDR3 length: 14 amino acids. Germline loops: CDR1 LNHNV, CDR2 YYDKDF (reference sequence). This chain's CDR3 is CATSRDVGNTEAFF. In nucleotides, the CDR3 is TGTGCCACCAGCAGAGATGTAGGGAACACTGAAGCTTTCTTT.

This chain uses TRBV3-1 (or the pseudogene TRBV3-2) with TRBJ1-4, with D unclear. Germline V gene data show CDR1 as LGHDT and CDR2 as YNNKEL (reference sequence). This CDR3 has 15 residues. V shed 2 bases and J shed 4 bases, with 11 bases lying between them. The CDR3 loop is CASSQRATRNEKLFF. CDR3 sequence (DNA): TGTGCCAGCAGCCAACGGGCAACGCGTAATGAAAAACTGTTTTTT.

This sequence joins TRBV4-1 and TRBJ2-5; 9 bases line up with TRBD2. Looked up from germline, CDR1 is MGHRA and CDR2 is YSYEKL. Germline trimming cut 4 bases from V and 2 bases from J; bases unmatched to any gene: 14. CDR3 length equals 18 residues. In DNA, the CDR3 is TGCGCCAGCAGCCCTCTCGTGGGCGGGGGGGTCAGACAAGAGACCCAGTACTTC. Translated: CASSPLVGGGVRQETQYF.

CDR3 loop: CASSARSGKGNYNEQFF. CDR3 bases: TGTGCCAGCAGTGCGCGTAGCGGGAAGGGTAACTACAATGAGCAGTTCTTC. This chain links TRBV25-1 with TRBJ2-1; TRBD2 matches at 8 bases. V was clipped by 4 bases and J by 3 bases; unmatched bases: 11. From germline, CDR1 is MGHDK and CDR2 SYGVNS. The CDR3 totals 17 residues.

This chain links TRBV6-5 with TRBJ1-2; D possibly corresponds to TRBD1 (5 bases). The V end was cut by 7 bases, the J end by 6 bases, with 9 bases between. The CDR3 runs to 11 residues. Germline assignment: CDR1 MNHEY and CDR2 SVGAGI. The CDR3 region has the DNA TGTGCCAGCAACGGGGCGGATGGCTACACCTTC. Amino acids: CASNGADGYTF.

V is TRBV19 and J is TRBJ1-2, with D unclear. The V gene lost 5 bases and the J gene lost 8 bases, with 12 bases spanning the gap. The germline gives CDR1 LNHDA, CDR2 SQIVND (reference sequence). CDR3 length: 12 amino acids. The CDR3 bases are TGTGCCAGTAGTCCCAATCTCGGGGGCTACACCTTC. The encoded protein is CASSPNLGGYTF.

This chain uses TRBV10-3 with TRBJ2-3; 12 bases fit TRBD2. Germline assignment: CDR1 ENHRY and CDR2 SYGVKD. This CDR3 comprises 16 residues. The trim removed 6 bases at V and 6 bases at J, leaving 10 bases unmatched. The CDR3 region is CAIREASGRAPDTQYF. CDR3 sequence (DNA): TGTGCCATCAGAGAGGCTAGCGGGAGGGCCCCGGATACGCAGTATTTT.

The genes are TRBV30 and TRBJ2-7, with a weak D call TRBD1 (6 bases). The CDR3 covers 16 residues. V was cut by 3 bases and J by 1 base, with 19 bases left in between. Germline V CDR1 and CDR2: GTSNPN, SVGIG (reference sequence). For the CDR3, the DNA is TGTGCCTGGAGGAACAAGGACAGAGGGAGATCCTACGAGCAGTACTTC. Amino acid sequence: CAWRNKDRGRSYEQYF.

V is TRBV12-3 or TRBV12-4 and J is TRBJ1-2; a possible D gene is TRBD1 (5 bases). There are 13 residues in the CDR3. V was cut by 4 bases and J by 7 bases, with 13 bases left in between. DNA for the CDR3: TGTGCCAGCAGTTCCGGGACCAGTGGTGGCTACACCTTC. Its protein product is CASSSGTSGGYTF.

The chain joins TRBV2 to TRBJ1-5, with D maybe TRBD1 (5 bases). Germline V gene sequence: CDR1 SNHLY, CDR2 FYNNEI. V lost 7 bases and J 4 bases, leaving 11 bases between the germline ends. This CDR3 is built from 13 residues. The CDR3 DNA is TGTGCCAGCAATCCTGAGGGGAATCAGCCCCAGCATTTT. It is translated as CASNPEGNQPQHF. The whole variable domain, filled in from reference TRBV2 and TRBJ1-5, reads EPEVTQTPSHQVTQMGQEVILRCVPISNHLYFYWYRQILGQKVEFLVSFYNNEISEKSEIFDDQFSVERPDGSNFTLKIRSTKLEDSAMYFCASNPEGNQPQHFGDGTRLSIL.

The chain recombines TRBV11-2 with TRBJ2-6; 11 nucleotides agree with TRBD2. V lost 5 bases and J lost 0; bases outside the gene matches: 6. The germline V gene encodes CDR1 SGHAT and CDR2 FQNNGV. The CDR3 spans 18 residues. The chain's CDR3 is CASSPRLAGSSGANVLTF. As DNA, the CDR3 is TGTGCCAGCAGCCCCCGACTAGCGGGGAGCTCTGGGGCCAACGTCCTGACTTTC.